This is a list of T cell receptor beta chains from one sample in a study of shared clonotypes between healthy human individuals. Using immunoSEQ multiplex PCR, the repertoire was profiled, and TCRdb retains in-frame clones only, with some absent. The sample includes some 2 million clones, approximately 94% of them seen just once. Specimen: naive CD8+ T cells sorted from blood. The origin of the receptors is a man between 18 and 29 years old in good health. Both conserved end residues are part of each CDR3. A D gene is named only where the DNA matches it firmly. Clone size is stated in some rows and not others, as once, few, many or a class when expanded.

d_gene: -
j_gene: TRBJ2-7
v_gene: TRBV5-8
abundance: -
CDR3aa: CASSNDRRNEQYF
CDR3nt: TGTGCCAGCAGCAATGACAGGCGCAACGAGCAGTACTTC

d_gene: -
j_gene: TRBJ2-4
v_gene: TRBV4-3
abundance: -
CDR3aa: CASSQDTKNIQYF
CDR3nt: TGCGCCAGCAGCCAAGATACCAAAAACATTCAGTACTTC

d_gene: TRBD1
j_gene: TRBJ2-7
v_gene: TRBV4-1
abundance: -
CDR3aa: CASSQDWDRGGYEQYF
CDR3nt: TGCGCCAGCAGCCAAGATTGGGACAGGGGCGGCTACGAGCAGTACTTC

d_gene: TRBD1
j_gene: TRBJ1-1
v_gene: TRBV30
abundance: once
CDR3aa: CAWSVPLRQGGTEAFF
CDR3nt: TGTGCCTGGAGTGTACCCCTCCGGCAGGGGGGCACTGAAGCTTTCTTT

d_gene: TRBD2
j_gene: TRBJ2-1
v_gene: TRBV13
abundance: -
CDR3aa: CASSFEGGRGNEQFF
CDR3nt: TGTGCCAGCAGCTTCGAGGGCGGGAGGGGCAATGAGCAGTTCTTC

d_gene: TRBD2
j_gene: TRBJ2-1
v_gene: TRBV27
abundance: -
CDR3aa: CASSLMAGGRGEQFF
CDR3nt: TGTGCCAGCAGTTTAATGGCGGGAGGGAGGGGAGAGCAGTTCTTC

d_gene: -
j_gene: TRBJ2-7
v_gene: TRBV10-2
abundance: -
CDR3aa: CASSGFGQQPYEQYF
CDR3nt: TGCGCCAGCAGTGGCTTTGGACAACAACCCTACGAGCAGTACTTC

d_gene: TRBD2
j_gene: TRBJ2-7
v_gene: TRBV29-1
abundance: -
CDR3aa: CSVSGLAEYEQYF
CDR3nt: TGCAGCGTCAGTGGACTAGCGGAATACGAGCAGTACTTC

d_gene: -
j_gene: TRBJ1-2
v_gene: TRBV7-2
abundance: -
CDR3aa: CASSLAPTGSNGYTF
CDR3nt: TGTGCCAGCAGCTTAGCGCCGACAGGAAGTAATGGCTACACCTTC

d_gene: TRBD1
j_gene: TRBJ2-3
v_gene: TRBV19
abundance: -
CDR3aa: CASSTDRESTDTQYF
CDR3nt: TGTGCCAGTAGTACCGACAGGGAATCCACAGATACGCAGTATTTT

d_gene: TRBD1
j_gene: TRBJ2-5
v_gene: TRBV2
abundance: -
CDR3aa: CASLLLGGGQETQYF
CDR3nt: TGTGCCAGCCTCTTGCTAGGGGGCGGGCAAGAGACCCAGTACTTC

d_gene: -
j_gene: TRBJ2-3
v_gene: TRBV27
abundance: -
CDR3aa: CASNTDNGSGYYKDTQYF
CDR3nt: TGTGCCAGCAACACTGACAACGGCAGCGGGTATTATAAAGATACGCAGTATTTT

d_gene: -
j_gene: TRBJ1-2
v_gene: TRBV6-5
abundance: -
CDR3aa: CASSYGEGYGYTF
CDR3nt: TGTGCCAGCAGTTACGGGGAGGGCTATGGCTACACCTTC

d_gene: -
j_gene: TRBJ1-6
v_gene: TRBV6-6
abundance: -
CDR3aa: CASSYGPQGRDSPLHF
CDR3nt: TGTGCCAGCAGTTACGGCCCACAGGGCCGGGATTCACCCCTCCACTTT

d_gene: -
j_gene: TRBJ2-7
v_gene: TRBV7-9
abundance: -
CDR3aa: CASSSYQGLSLEQYF
CDR3nt: TGTGCCAGCAGCTCGTACCAGGGTTTAAGTCTCGAGCAGTACTTC

d_gene: -
j_gene: TRBJ2-7
v_gene: TRBV6-5
abundance: -
CDR3aa: CASSYSNIRGYEQYF
CDR3nt: TGTGCCAGCAGTTACTCGAACATTAGAGGCTACGAGCAGTACTTC

d_gene: -
j_gene: TRBJ2-7
v_gene: TRBV6-1
abundance: -
CDR3aa: CASSEWVSYEQYF
CDR3nt: TGTGCCAGCAGTGAATGGGTATCCTACGAGCAGTACTTC

d_gene: TRBD1
j_gene: TRBJ1-2
v_gene: TRBV27
abundance: -
CDR3aa: CASRIGQGPNYGYTF
CDR3nt: TGTGCCAGCAGGATCGGACAGGGTCCTAACTATGGCTACACCTTC

d_gene: TRBD1
j_gene: TRBJ1-5
v_gene: TRBV4-1
abundance: -
CDR3aa: CASSQDPETGVGQPQHF
CDR3nt: TGCGCCAGCAGCCAAGATCCTGAGACAGGGGTGGGTCAGCCCCAGCATTTT

d_gene: TRBD2
j_gene: TRBJ2-1
v_gene: TRBV27
abundance: -
CDR3aa: CASSGGDHYNEQFF
CDR3nt: TGTGCCAGCAGTGGGGGGGACCACTACAATGAGCAGTTCTTC

d_gene: -
j_gene: TRBJ1-3
v_gene: TRBV7-2
abundance: -
CDR3aa: CASSSRSRFSGNTIYF
CDR3nt: TGTGCCAGCAGCAGCAGGAGCCGCTTCTCTGGAAACACCATATATTTT

d_gene: -
j_gene: TRBJ2-7
v_gene: TRBV4-1
abundance: -
CDR3aa: CASSQGTAQRSSYEQYF
CDR3nt: TGCGCCAGCAGCCAAGGGACGGCCCAGAGGAGCTCCTACGAGCAGTACTTC

d_gene: TRBD1
j_gene: TRBJ1-2
v_gene: TRBV19
abundance: -
CDR3aa: CASTRRDRDPIDGYTF
CDR3nt: TGTGCCAGTACCCGCCGGGACAGGGATCCAATCGATGGCTACACCTTC

d_gene: -
j_gene: TRBJ1-1
v_gene: TRBV30
abundance: -
CDR3aa: CAWSVGANTEAFF
CDR3nt: TGTGCCTGGAGTGTGGGGGCGAACACTGAAGCTTTCTTT

d_gene: TRBD1
j_gene: TRBJ1-2
v_gene: TRBV27
abundance: -
CDR3aa: CASSSWTGYGYTF
CDR3nt: TGTGCCAGCAGTTCTTGGACAGGCTATGGCTACACCTTC

d_gene: -
j_gene: TRBJ1-6
v_gene: TRBV11-2
abundance: few
CDR3aa: CASSLASPPLHF
CDR3nt: TGTGCCAGCAGCTTAGCCAGTCCACCCCTCCACTTT

d_gene: -
j_gene: TRBJ1-1
v_gene: TRBV6-6
abundance: -
CDR3aa: CARGLSYNTEAFF
CDR3nt: TGTGCGCGGGGGCTGTCTTATAACACTGAAGCTTTCTTT

d_gene: -
j_gene: TRBJ2-1
v_gene: TRBV27
abundance: -
CDR3aa: CASSLWIGGGAGNEQFF
CDR3nt: TGTGCCAGCAGTTTATGGATAGGAGGGGGGGCGGGAAATGAGCAGTTCTTC

d_gene: -
j_gene: TRBJ1-3
v_gene: TRBV4-3
abundance: -
CDR3aa: CASSPTYWGEGGNTIYF
CDR3nt: TGCGCCAGCAGCCCGACCTACTGGGGGGAAGGAGGAAACACCATATATTTT

d_gene: -
j_gene: TRBJ2-7
v_gene: TRBV4-1
abundance: -
CDR3aa: CASSQVGDTLYEQYF
CDR3nt: TGCGCCAGCAGCCAAGTCGGAGATACGCTCTACGAGCAGTACTTC

d_gene: -
j_gene: TRBJ1-3
v_gene: TRBV9
abundance: -
CDR3aa: CASSAPGSGNTIYF
CDR3nt: TGTGCCAGCAGCGCCCCCGGGTCTGGAAACACCATATATTTT

d_gene: -
j_gene: TRBJ1-2
v_gene: TRBV28
abundance: -
CDR3aa: CASSSAVGYGYTF
CDR3nt: TGTGCCAGCAGTTCCGCAGTTGGCTATGGCTACACCTTC

d_gene: -
j_gene: TRBJ2-2
v_gene: TRBV6-5
abundance: -
CDR3aa: CANSYSPRTNTGELFF
CDR3nt: TGTGCCAACAGTTATTCCCCCCGGACGAACACCGGGGAGCTGTTTTTT

d_gene: -
j_gene: TRBJ2-3
v_gene: TRBV29-1
abundance: -
CDR3aa: CSVDGGASTDTQYF
CDR3nt: TGCAGCGTTGACGGTGGAGCTAGCACAGATACGCAGTATTTT

d_gene: TRBD2
j_gene: TRBJ2-1
v_gene: TRBV7-7
abundance: -
CDR3aa: CASSQTSGNEQFF
CDR3nt: TGTGCTAGCAGCCAGACTAGCGGCAATGAGCAGTTCTTC